These 14 T cell receptor beta chains share one sample of origin, sequenced in a study of identical twins. TCRdb re-called the 5' RACE reads through MiXCR, storing one row per CDR3 protein. This sample has 500,000 to 650,000 distinct CDR3 sequences; about a fifth occur once, and the top ten carry roughly 0.5%. These data were likewise used in another study, on yellow fever vaccine responses in identical twins.

The sequenced sample consisted of CD4+ T cells sorted from blood. Every receptor here comes from a woman aged 18-35 years in good health.

The gene calls are TRBV20-1 and TRBJ2-1, with 9 bases aligning to TRBD2. The CDR3 runs to 14 residues. Trimming removed 6 bases from V and 6 bases from J; junction bases left unmatched: 9. Germline-derived CDR1 and CDR2 are DFQATT and SNEGSKA (reference sequence). CDR3: CSAQMGGGANEQFF. CDR3 bases: TGCAGTGCGCAGATGGGCGGGGGGGCCAATGAGCAGTTCTTC.

The sample holds many counts of this clonotype. The V call is TRBV4-2, the J call TRBJ2-4, with TRBD1 identical over 9 bases. Per germline, CDR1 LGHNA and CDR2 YNFKEQ. This CDR3 has 15 residues. Trimming at V came to 3 bases and at J to 9 bases, leaving 9 bases not matched to a gene. DNA for the CDR3: TGTGCCAGCAGCCAGGGACGGACAGGGGAGGGCATTCAGTACTTC. Its protein is CASSQGRTGEGIQYF.

This clonotype was observed a handful of times. CDR3 residues: CASSMGTVQETQYF. The CDR3 nucleotides are TGTGCCAGCAGTATGGGGACAGTCCAAGAGACCCAGTACTTC. This chain joins TRBV12-3 or TRBV12-4 and TRBJ2-5, with TRBD1 matching over 7 bases. There are 14 residues in the CDR3. With 5 bases clipped from V and 1 base from J, the junction kept 4 bases outside the gene matches.

This clonotype occurred many times. The DNA for the CDR3 is TGTGCCAGCAGCTTAGCCGCAGGATCTAATTCACCCCTCCACTTT. Its protein product is CASSLAAGSNSPLHF. V and J are TRBV7-6 and TRBJ1-6; the D is unclear. The CDR3 spans 15 residues. The germline CDR1 and CDR2 sequences are SGHVS and FNYEAQ. V gave up 0 bases and J gave up 6 bases, with 9 bases separating them.

The chain uses TRBV29-1 and TRBJ1-1, with TRBD1 as a possible D gene (6 bases). With 6 bases removed from V and 4 bases from J, the gap between germline ends came to 18 bases. The CDR3 loop spans 14 amino acids. Germline V gene lookup returns CDR1 SQVTM and CDR2 ANQGSEA. CDR3: CSVSGQWAATEAFF. DNA of the CDR3: TGCAGCGTCAGTGGACAGTGGGCGGCCACTGAAGCTTTCTTT.

This clonotype was seen a few times. V gene TRBV29-1 combines with J gene TRBJ2-2; 10 bases line up with TRBD2. The germline CDR1 and CDR2 sequences are SQVTM and ANQGSEA. This CDR3 is built from 15 residues. Losses at the gene ends were 2 bases for V and 6 bases for J; bases not matched to a gene: 6. The CDR3 region is CSVERSLAGAGELFF. Written as DNA, the CDR3 is TGCAGCGTTGAAAGGTCCCTAGCGGGAGCCGGGGAGCTGTTTTTT.

The chain uses TRBV14 and TRBJ2-1; TRBD2 matches 8 bases. After removal of 4 bases from V and 8 bases from J, the junction contained 22 bases not matched to a gene. The germline CDR1 and CDR2 sequences are SGHDN and FVKESK. This CDR3 has 19 amino acids. CDR3 nucleotide sequence: TGTGCCAGCAGCCCCCTCCCAGGACAACTTGGCGGGAGGTCGTATGAGCAGTTCTTC. Translating it yields CASSPLPGQLGGRSYEQFF.

The chain recombines TRBV12-3 or TRBV12-4 with TRBJ2-5, with D perhaps TRBD1 (5 bases). The germline V and J ends were trimmed by 3 bases and 4 bases, with 15 bases remaining between them. The CDR3 has 15 amino acids. The CDR3 bases are TGTGCCAGCAGTTTTGTGGCAGGGCGGCGAGAGACCCAGTACTTC. Protein: CASSFVAGRRETQYF.

The CDR3, as DNA: TGTGCCAGCAGTCGACAGGGGAAGAGTCAGCCCCAGCATTTT. It codes for CASSRQGKSQPQHF. The genes are TRBV12-3 or TRBV12-4 and TRBJ1-5; 8 positions agree with TRBD1. The CDR3 covers 14 residues. With V trimmed by 5 bases and J by 6 bases, 6 bases remained unmatched.

This chain connects TRBV5-6 to TRBJ1-6, with D possibly TRBD1 on 5 matching bases. The CDR3 contains 16 residues. Looked up from germline, CDR1 is SGHDT and CDR2 is YYEEEE. Trimming stripped 0 bases from V and 7 bases from J, with 14 bases between. In DNA, the CDR3 is TGTGCCAGCAGCTTGGGGTCAGGGATCGGCAATTCACCCCTCCACTTT. Its translation: CASSLGSGIGNSPLHF.

This sequence joins TRBV6-1 and TRBJ2-2, with D tentatively TRBD2 (6 bases). With 7 bases removed from V and 4 bases from J, the gap between germline ends came to 13 bases. The germline V gene has CDR1 MNHNS and CDR2 SASEGT. The CDR3 runs to 14 residues. The CDR3 nucleotides are TGTGCCAGCACGCGGGGAGACTCCACCGGGGAGCTGTTTTTT. Translating it yields CASTRGDSTGELFF.

This clonotype was seen more than once but under ten times. One junction end disagrees with the germline gene, perhaps due to a read error. This sequence joins TRBV7-9 and TRBJ1-1; 9 positions match TRBD1. Germline V gives CDR1 SEHNR, CDR2 FQNEAQ (reference sequence). The CDR3 spans 10 residues. This chain's CDR3 is CASSSTGGGF. CDR3 nucleotide sequence: TGTGCCAGCAGCTCAACAGGGGGCGGCTTT. Supplemented by reference TRBV7-9 and TRBJ1-1, the full variable domain reads DTGVSQNPRHKITKRGQNVTFRCDPISEHNRLYWYRQTLGQGPEFLTYFQNEAQLEKSRLLSDRFSAERPKGSFSTLEIQRTEQGDSAMYLCASSSTGGGFGQGTRLTVV.

This clonotype showed up just a few times. DNA for the CDR3: TGCGCCAGCAGTGACCCGGGACGGACCTACGAGCAGTACTTC. This gives the protein CASSDPGRTYEQYF. V gene TRBV10-2 combines with J gene TRBJ2-7, with D perhaps matching TRBD1 or TRBD2 (5 bases each). The CDR3 length is 14 residues. Germline assignment: CDR1 WSHSY and CDR2 SAAADI. The ends were cut back, 3 bases at V and 2 bases at J, with 11 bases in the middle.

This clonotype was detected ten times or more. The DNA of the CDR3 is TGTGCCAGCAGCCAAGACAGGGGGCGGGCGGAGACCCAGTACTTC. Protein sequence: CASSQDRGRAETQYF. The chain carries TRBV4-2 and TRBJ2-5; the match to TRBD1 covers 8 bases. Per the germline V gene, CDR1 is LGHNA and CDR2 is YNFKEQ. The V gene end was trimmed by 0 bases and the J gene end by 5 bases; junction bases not matched to a gene: 5. This CDR3 contains 15 residues.